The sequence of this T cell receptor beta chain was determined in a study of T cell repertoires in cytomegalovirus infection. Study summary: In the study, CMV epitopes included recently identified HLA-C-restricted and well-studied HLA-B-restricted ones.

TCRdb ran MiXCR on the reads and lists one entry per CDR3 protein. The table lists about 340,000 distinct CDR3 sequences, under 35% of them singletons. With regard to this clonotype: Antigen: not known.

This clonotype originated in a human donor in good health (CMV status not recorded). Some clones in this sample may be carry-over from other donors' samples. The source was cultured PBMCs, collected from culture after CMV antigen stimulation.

CDR3 loop: CASSFRGAGRGNTEAFF. DNA of the CDR3: TGTGCCAGCAGTTTTAGAGGGGCCGGTAGGGGGAACACTGAAGCTTTCTTT. This rearrangement joins TRBV27 to TRBJ1-1; possibly TRBD1 for D (5 bases). This CDR3 is built from 17 residues. Germline V gene lookup returns CDR1 MNHEY and CDR2 SMNVEV (reference sequence). Trimming left V 3 bases short and J 1 base short, with 18 bases between.